This entry lists 3 T cell receptor beta chains sequenced from one sample in a study of spatial heterogeneity in lung cancer. The time point denotes: blood at routine non-recurrence follow-up after resection. Each CDR3 protein is one row after TCRdb ran MiXCR on the 5' RACE reads. The data contain around 98,000 distinct CDR3 sequences, approximately 19% of them singletons. The input for sequencing was PBMCs, taken at follow-up. Receptors were obtained from a male donor with early-stage non-small cell lung cancer.

This clonotype was seen a few times. The rearrangement uses TRBV29-1 and TRBJ2-2, with a weak D call TRBD1 (6 bases). There are 15 residues in the CDR3. Deletions cut 0 bases from V and 4 bases from J, with 12 bases between. Per the germline V gene, CDR1 is SQVTM and CDR2 is ANQGSEA. CDR3 nucleotide sequence: TGCAGCGTTGAAGAAGCAGGGGTAGGCACCGGGGAGCTGTTTTTT. Translated, it gives CSVEEAGVGTGELFF.

Ten or more counts support this clonotype. V is TRBV12-3 or TRBV12-4 and J is TRBJ1-2; no clear D. This CDR3 is built from 12 residues. V lost 2 bases and J 7 bases, leaving 8 bases between the germline ends. The chain's CDR3 is CASSLSGLGYTF. The CDR3 coding sequence is TGTGCCAGCAGTTTATCTGGGCTTGGCTACACCTTC.

In this sample, this clonotype turned up a few times. The chain carries TRBV12-3 or TRBV12-4 and TRBJ2-1; 8 bases are shared with TRBD1. After removal of 5 bases from V and 5 bases from J, the junction contained 11 bases not matched to a gene. The CDR3 runs to 16 residues. The CDR3: CASSQGGQGAHNEQFF. CDR3 sequence (DNA): TGTGCCAGCAGTCAAGGGGGCCAGGGGGCCCACAATGAGCAGTTCTTC.